The 10 T cell receptor beta chains listed next were all sequenced from one sample in a study of shared clonotypes between healthy human individuals (dated by TCRdb to the early 2020s). To prepare the library, the immunoSEQ multiplex PCR assay was applied. What TCRdb holds here is the immuneACCESS table cut down to in-frame rearrangements. Part of the clones is not present; checked against another copy, under half of the missing clones reflect an unresolved V gene, and the others are unexplained. The sample table contains hundreds of thousands of clones; only one count was recorded for 90% to 97% of them. The ten largest clones capture about 0.11% of the sample. CD8 naive samples were obtained by positive selection for CCR7 among CD45RO-negative cells, yielding a CD45RA+CCR7+ population from which TemRA cells were excluded. The specimen sequenced was naive CD8+ T cells sorted from blood. Explained via the paper, the cell subset or site label denotes: CD45RA+CCR7+. These receptors came from a woman in her twenties or thirties in good health.

The J gene is TRBJ2-2, the V gene TRBV4-1, with 12 nucleotides matching TRBD2. J was trimmed by 5 bases and V by 4 bases; bases with no gene match: 8. The germline V gene encodes CDR1 MGHRA and CDR2 YSYEKL. This CDR3 has 17 amino acids. This CDR3 is CASSLYAGTSGTGELFF. CDR3 sequence (DNA): TGCGCCAGCAGCCTTTACGCAGGGACTAGCGGGACCGGGGAGCTGTTTTTT.

The gene calls are TRBV14 and TRBJ2-5, with 8 bases matching TRBD1. The J call could be wrong; TRBJ2-7 is a better fit for the DNA end. Germline assignment: CDR1 SGHDN and CDR2 FVKESK. The CDR3 extends over 14 amino acids. The CDR3: CASSYGQGDHEQYF. In nucleotides, the CDR3 is TGTGCCAGCAGCTACGGACAGGGTGACCACGAGCAGTACTTC.

The chain employs TRBV7-9 and TRBJ2-1, with D unresolved. The germline V gene encodes CDR1 SEHNR and CDR2 FQNEAQ (reference sequence). Trimming removed 4 bases from V and 7 bases from J, with 8 bases in between. The CDR3 length is 12 residues. Written as DNA, the CDR3 is TGTGCCAGCAGCTCTCTGGGGAATGAGCAGTTCTTC. Translating gives CASSSLGNEQFF.

The V call is TRBV27, the J call TRBJ1-5, with 9 bases identical to TRBD1. Germline CDR1 MNHEY, CDR2 SMNVEV (reference sequence). The trim removed 6 bases at V and 9 bases at J, leaving 9 bases unmatched. The CDR3 is made up of 14 amino acids. As DNA, the CDR3 is TGTGCCAGCAGAGCCGGACAGGGGATAGGGCCCCAGCATTTT. Its protein is CASRAGQGIGPQHF.

The genes are TRBV5-1 and TRBJ1-1; D is ambiguous. CDR1 SGHRS and CDR2 YFSETQ come from the germline V gene. The CDR3 is made up of 14 amino acids. Trimming stripped 3 bases from V and 8 bases from J, with 17 bases between. The chain's CDR3 is CASSYKEFGLEAFF. The CDR3 DNA sequence: TGCGCCAGCAGCTATAAGGAATTTGGGCTGGAAGCTTTCTTT.

V gene TRBV15 combines with J gene TRBJ1-5; D not certain. The ends were cut back, 4 bases at V and 3 bases at J, with 22 bases in the middle. Germline loops: CDR1 LNHNV, CDR2 YYDKDF (reference sequence). The CDR3 length is 18 residues. The CDR3 DNA reads TGTGCCACCAGCAACCCCTCAGAGGAAGTGTGGACCAATCAGCCCCAGCATTTT. Translation gives CATSNPSEEVWTNQPQHF.

This clone was recorded only once. The V call is TRBV14, the J call TRBJ2-2, with TRBD2 identical over 12 bases. The germline V gene encodes CDR1 SGHDN and CDR2 FVKESK. The V segment lost 4 bases and the J segment 7 bases; nucleotides outside the gene matches: 4. This CDR3 spans 15 amino acids. CDR3 DNA: TGTGCCAGCAGCCGACTAGCGGGAGTGGACGGGGAGCTGTTTTTT. Its translation is CASSRLAGVDGELFF. The full variable domain, in which reference TRBV14 and TRBJ2-2 provide the parts outside the CDR3, is EAGVTQFPSHSVIEKGQTVTLRCDPISGHDNLYWYRRVMGKEIKFLLHFVKESKQDESGMPNNRFLAERTGGTYSTLKVQPAELEDSGVYFCASSRLAGVDGELFFGEGSRLTVL.

This chain connects TRBV29-1 to TRBJ2-1; the D is unclear. The CDR3 length is 12 residues. Germline V gene data show CDR1 as SQVTM and CDR2 as ANQGSEA. V gave up 2 bases and J gave up 9 bases, with 11 bases separating them. The CDR3 here is CSVESLRPEQFF. The CDR3 nucleotides are TGCAGCGTTGAATCACTACGACCTGAGCAGTTCTTC.

The V gene is TRBV4-1, the J gene TRBJ2-7; tentative D call: TRBD1 (6 bases). Germline-derived CDR1 and CDR2 are MGHRA and YSYEKL. Trimming took 1 base from V and 7 from J, leaving 17 bases between them. This CDR3 is 15 amino acids long. The CDR3 protein is CASSQVTQGRGEQYF. DNA for the CDR3: TGCGCCAGCAGCCAAGTAACACAGGGCCGCGGGGAGCAGTACTTC.

This chain connects TRBV27 to TRBJ1-4; D unclear. Germline CDR1 MNHEY, CDR2 SMNVEV (reference sequence). This CDR3 is 13 amino acids long. Trimming took 2 bases from V and 7 from J, leaving 8 bases between them. The CDR3 reads CASSLGLGEKLFF. The CDR3 nucleotides read TGTGCCAGCAGTTTAGGGCTCGGTGAAAAACTGTTTTTT.